Listed below are T cell receptor beta chains from one sample, sequenced in a study of T cell responses to AZD1222 COVID-19 vaccine. Assay used: immunoSEQ multiplex PCR; TCRdb lists only in-frame clones, some missing. Of about 120,000 clones in the sample, approximately 90% are singletons; the top ten hold more than 7.5%. The sample consisted of peripheral blood, taken on day 0 of AZD1222 vaccination. These receptors were obtained from an adult in good health. Both conserved end residues are part of each CDR3. Fields, in order: V gene, CDR3 length, CDR3 protein.

TRBV4-1 18 CASSQDRGGAALNTEAFF
TRBV4-1 20 CASSQLAGGRRDSSNQPQHF
TRBV13 13 CASSLGITNEQFF
TRBV14 13 CASSQDDHYGYTF
TRBV5-1 15 CASSLAAEPTGELFF
TRBV2 11 CARQSNYGYTF
TRBV9 15 CASSVDRVPYNEQFF
TRBV18 16 CASSRLAGSPSYEQYF
TRBV7-2 14 CASSLDRGNQPQHF
TRBV6-5 15 CASSYWNPVGGEQYF
TRBV13 14 CASSHGDTSYEQYF
TRBV18 16 CASSQRDSQVGTEAFF
TRBV18 14 CASSPGSGKETQYF
TRBV29-1 12 CSGDSGTDTQYF
TRBV30 15 CAWSRLTGGDEKLFF
TRBV11-2 16 CASSLGGARLLSPLHF
TRBV6-6 15 CASSQDGTAAYEQYF
TRBV7-6 16 CASSLGTLADTDTQYF
TRBV7-8 17 CASSLALGQGNYNEQFF
TRBV7-8 14 CASSLVAASYEQYF
TRBV5-5 18 CASSFRAYSMTIPDTQYF
TRBV18 12 CASSPYTDTQYF
TRBV18 15 CASSHSGTGQYEQYF
TRBV5-1 17 CASSPGAGTHSTDTQYF
TRBV15 15 CATSRDLSRQETQYF
TRBV7-6 17 CASSLDSTGASPTEAFF
TRBV7-2 15 CASSPGGTSNYGYTF
TRBV7-9 18 CASSILDLAGGVNNEQFF
TRBV28 12 CASIGQPYEQYF
TRBV10-1 17 CARLGRKAHRRSVTIYF
TRBV5-8 15 CASSSRRQLKYGYTF
TRBV12-3/TRBV12-4 13 CASSQTRSYEQYF
TRBV5-5 14 CASSFRPMNTEAFF
TRBV3-1/TRBV3-2 15 CASSPNGIGGQPQHF
TRBV29-1 12 CSTGLAGSEQFF
TRBV7-9 14 CASSLAALANEQFF